Listed here is a single TCR beta chain. The target antigen is unknown. This CDR3 has 17 residues. The V end lost 6 bases, the J end lost 3 bases, and 21 bases lay between the germline ends. Germline V lookup: CDR1 MNHNS, CDR2 SASEGT. The source of the sample is a study of vaccination and CD4 T cells after COVID-19. For the study at large: Recovered patients in the cohort numbered six men and four women, two of them Hispanic. The stimulating agents, overlapping spike peptides, came from SARS-CoV-2, HCoV-NL63, HCoV-OC43 and HCoV-229E. Notes on the study in general: Spike mono-reactivity was found in 304 of the 307 vaccine-specific clones identified in convalescent patients.

The sample's treatment: 10-day PBMC culture with coronavirus spike peptide pools or control peptides (ViraFEST assay). The Oncomine TCR Beta short-read assay generated sequence data from the DNA of cultured CD4+ T cells. TCRdb itself ran the PCR reads through MiXCR, one entry per CDR3 protein. The sample consists of about 18,000 distinct CDR3 sequences, about two thirds of them appearing once. The rearrangement joins TRBV6-1 to TRBJ1-3; TRBD1 is a possible D gene (5 bases). The sample comprised CD4+ T cells from blood, cultured in vitro. This TCR was recovered from a human donor who had recovered from COVID-19. As DNA, the CDR3 is TGTGCCAGCAGCCCCCTAGGGCAGGGAGCATTTGGAAACACCATATATTTT. Translation: CASSPLGQGAFGNTIYF.